This entry lists 25 T cell receptor beta chains sequenced from one sample in a study of Graves' ophthalmopathy and Graves' hyperthyroidism. Researchers took RNA transcripts and amplified TCR beta CDR3 regions from them. HTBI primers served in a first-round RT-PCR, which a second-round multiplex PCR followed. TCRdb reanalysed the multiplex PCR reads using MiXCR and keeps one entry per CDR3 protein. The table records about 1.2 million distinct CDR3 sequences, roughly 35% of them present only once. The sample consisted of peripheral blood or thyroid tissue (not recorded which). These receptors were obtained from an adult man with Graves' hyperthyroidism.

This clonotype was counted many times. The chain carries TRBV13 and TRBJ1-4; D not certain. Germline lookup yields CDR1 PRHDT and CDR2 FYEKMQ (reference sequence). This CDR3 has 16 amino acids. V lost 4 bases and J lost 3, with 15 bases in between. The CDR3 DNA reads TGTGCCAGCAGCTCTACCACAAAGGCGGCTAATGAAAAACTGTTTTTT. It translates to CASSSTTKAANEKLFF.

In this sample, this clonotype turned up a few times. This chain connects TRBV5-1 to TRBJ2-5; D unresolved. Per germline, CDR1 SGHRS and CDR2 YFSETQ. The CDR3 covers 12 residues. V was pared by 4 bases and J by 5 bases, with 9 bases between. CDR3 sequence reads: CASSPSIETQYF. The CDR3 nucleotides are TGCGCCAGCAGCCCTAGTATCGAGACCCAGTACTTC.

J is TRBJ2-7 and V is TRBV11-2, with 7 nucleotides matching TRBD1. Germline V gives CDR1 SGHAT, CDR2 FQNNGV. V was pared by 6 bases and J by 7 bases, with 3 bases of the junction left unmatched. The CDR3 sequence is 11 residues long. The CDR3 region has the DNA TGTGCCAGCAGACCAGGGGGAGAGCAGTACTTC. Protein: CASRPGGEQYF.

This sequence joins TRBV4-3 and TRBJ1-5; D possibly corresponds to TRBD1 (6 bases). This CDR3 is 15 amino acids long. Germline assignment: CDR1 LGHNA and CDR2 YSLEER. Trimming pared 4 bases from V and 7 bases from J, leaving 17 bases between. The CDR3 region has the DNA TGCGCCAGCAGCCTTAACAGCGGGGGGCGGCAGCCCCAGCATTTT. Encoded protein: CASSLNSGGRQPQHF.

CDR3 coding DNA: TGTGCCAGCAGCCCCCATAGACAGGGCCTAAATGAAAAACTGTTTTTT. Protein: CASSPHRQGLNEKLFF. This chain joins TRBV7-9 and TRBJ1-4; 7 bases line up with TRBD1. With V trimmed by 5 bases and J by 5 bases, 11 bases remained unmatched. The CDR3 sequence is 16 residues long. CDR1 and CDR2 (germline): SEHNR, FQNEAQ (reference sequence). Combining the CDR3 with reference TRBV7-9 and TRBJ1-4 gives the whole variable domain DTGVSQNPRHKITKRGQNVTFRCDPISEHNRLYWYRQTLGQGPEFLTYFQNEAQLEKSRLLSDRFSAERPKGSFSTLEIQRTEQGDSAMYLCASSPHRQGLNEKLFFGSGTQLSVL.

The chain has TRBV7-2 and TRBJ2-5, with TRBD2 matching 12 bases. V lost 5 bases and J lost 5; bases outside the gene matches: 9. The CDR3 spans 16 residues. Germline values: CDR1 SGHTA, CDR2 FQGNSA. The CDR3 nucleotides read TGTGCCAGCAGCCCCCGGACTAGCGGGATACTGGAGACCCAGTACTTC. Protein: CASSPRTSGILETQYF.

The J gene is TRBJ2-2, the V gene TRBV9; TRBD1 aligns across 9 bases. J lost 4 bases, V lost 3 bases, and 1 base had no gene match. The CDR3 has 14 amino acids. The germline V gene has CDR1 SGDLS and CDR2 YYNGEE. CDR3 amino acids: CASSATGGTGELFF. The CDR3 nucleotides are TGTGCCAGCAGCGCGACAGGGGGCACCGGGGAGCTGTTTTTT.

This clonotype was observed at least ten times. V is TRBV7-3 and J is TRBJ1-3; D not resolved. Trimming left V 2 bases short and J 2 bases short, with 4 bases between. Germline CDR1 reads SGHTA; CDR2 reads FQGTGA. CDR3 length equals 13 residues. CDR3 DNA sequence: TGTGCCAGCAGCTTATCTGCTGGAAACACCATATATTTT. It yields the protein CASSLSAGNTIYF. The full variable domain, rest sourced from reference TRBV7-3 and TRBJ1-3, is GAGVSQTPSNKVTEKGKYVELRCDPISGHTALYWYRQSLGQGPEFLIYFQGTGAADDSGLPNDRFFAVRPEGSVSTLKIQRTERGDSAVYLCASSLSAGNTIYFGEGSWLTVV.

The sample holds a few counts of this clonotype. J is TRBJ2-7 and V is TRBV12-3 or TRBV12-4, with D possibly matching TRBD1 (6 bases). The CDR3 length is 15 residues. Trimming took 6 bases from V and 0 from J, leaving 15 bases between them. CDR3 region: CASRPPGAYSYEQYF. The CDR3 DNA follows: TGTGCCAGCAGACCTCCAGGGGCATACTCCTACGAGCAGTACTTC.

The J gene is TRBJ1-5, the V gene TRBV15; the D gene is possibly TRBD1 (6 bases). CDR1 is LNHNV and CDR2 is YYDKDF in the germline V gene (reference sequence). The V end lost 2 bases, the J end lost 2 bases, and 13 bases lay between the germline ends. The CDR3 extends over 16 amino acids. The CDR3 spells CATSRSTGLGNQPQHF. CDR3 DNA: TGTGCCACCAGCAGATCCACAGGGTTGGGCAATCAGCCCCAGCATTTT.

The table lists this clonotype with a few counts. This chain joins TRBV7-6 and TRBJ2-5, with a weak D call TRBD2 (5 bases). The CDR3 is 17 residues long. Germline V gene sequence: CDR1 SGHVS, CDR2 FNYEAQ. V lost 3 bases and J 0 bases, leaving 17 bases between the germline ends. CDR3 region: CASSLEARRLNQETQYF. In DNA form, the CDR3 reads TGTGCCAGCAGCTTGGAGGCGCGAAGACTCAACCAAGAGACCCAGTACTTC.

The V call is TRBV6-5, the J call TRBJ1-2, with 7 bases identical to TRBD1. Per the germline V gene, CDR1 is MNHEY and CDR2 is SVGAGI. The J segment lost 7 bases and the V segment lost 6 bases, leaving 8 bases of the junction unmatched. CDR3 length: 13 amino acids. The CDR3 reads CASRLQGTGGYTF. For the CDR3, the DNA is TGTGCCAGCAGATTACAGGGGACTGGTGGCTACACCTTC.

This clonotype showed up just a few times. Just one base apart from a much larger clone, this may be a read error. The chain links TRBV9 to TRBJ1-6; D may be TRBD1 (5 bases). V lost 4 bases, J lost 10 bases, and 15 bases lay in between. Germline CDR1 and CDR2: SGDLS and YYNGEE. CDR3 length: 14 amino acids. The chain's CDR3 is CASSSGAGLSPLHF. The CDR3 coding sequence is TGTGCCAGCAGCTCTGGGGCAGGCCTCTCACCCCTCCACTTT.

In this sample, this clonotype turned up many times. V usage is TRBV5-1 and J usage is TRBJ1-5; a weak D match, TRBD1 (6 bases). CDR1 is SGHRS, CDR2 YFSETQ, per germline. The CDR3 consists of 15 residues. V dropped 4 bases and J dropped 4 bases, with 15 bases sitting between them. The CDR3 DNA sequence: TGCGCCAGCAGCGTAGCAGGGGATAATAATCAGCCCCAGCATTTT. It yields the protein CASSVAGDNNQPQHF.

With respect to this clonotype: This may be a read error: a much more frequent sequence differs by one nucleotide. V and J are TRBV7-9 and TRBJ2-7, with a tentative D call TRBD1 (6 bases). The germline V gene has CDR1 SEHNR and CDR2 FQNEAQ (reference sequence). The V and J ends lost 3 bases and 5 bases respectively, with 14 bases between them. The CDR3 length is 14 residues. The chain's CDR3 is CASSLTHRAHEQYF. In DNA form, the CDR3 reads TGTGCCAGCAGCTTGACACACAGGGCCCACGAGCAGTACTTC.

This chain uses TRBV10-3 with TRBJ1-1, with no clear D. Per the germline V gene, CDR1 is ENHRY and CDR2 is SYGVKD. The V end lost 2 bases, the J end lost 8 bases, and 9 bases lay between the germline ends. CDR3 length: 12 amino acids. CDR3: CAISEGLVEAFF. For the CDR3, the DNA is TGTGCCATCAGTGAGGGCCTCGTGGAAGCTTTCTTT.

The chain recombines TRBV29-1 with TRBJ2-7, with D perhaps TRBD1 or TRBD2 (5 bases each). CDR3 length: 11 residues. CDR1 and CDR2 (germline): SQVTM, ANQGSEA. V was pared by 1 base and J by 6 bases, with 7 bases between. CDR3 amino acids: CSVEGGSEQYF. DNA of the CDR3: TGCAGCGTTGAAGGGGGGAGCGAGCAGTACTTC.

The chain is built from TRBV20-1 and TRBJ1-4, with no clear D. This CDR3 has 14 residues. Trimming pared 0 bases from V and 3 bases from J, leaving 8 bases between. Germline V gene data show CDR1 as DFQATT and CDR2 as SNEGSKA (reference sequence). CDR3 residues: CSARDRRSNEKLFF. The CDR3 DNA reads as TGCAGTGCTAGAGATCGACGGTCTAATGAAAAACTGTTTTTT.

About this clonotype itself: A single base separates this from a much larger clone, so it may be a read error. CDR3 sequence: CASSSDPAGAEAFF. The CDR3 bases are TGTGCCAGCAGCTCGGACCCAGCTGGGGCTGAAGCTTTCTTT. The V call is TRBV25-1, the J call TRBJ1-1; no firm D call. Looked up from germline, CDR1 is MGHDK and CDR2 is SYGVNS. V was cut by 6 bases and J by 6 bases, with 17 bases left in between. The CDR3 totals 14 residues.

This clonotype has only a few counts. J is TRBJ2-5 and V is TRBV19; D is perhaps TRBD1 (5 bases). The germline V and J ends were trimmed by 4 bases and 2 bases, with 11 bases remaining between them. Germline CDR1 LNHDA, CDR2 SQIVND (reference sequence). This CDR3 spans 14 amino acids. CDR3 in amino acids: CASSKDKKQETQYF. The CDR3 nucleotides read TGTGCCAGTAGTAAGGACAAGAAACAAGAGACCCAGTACTTC.

This clonotype was detected many times. This sequence joins TRBV13 and TRBJ2-5, with D unresolved. Germline values: CDR1 PRHDT, CDR2 FYEKMQ (reference sequence). V lost 6 bases to trimming and J lost 2 bases, with 10 bases between them. There are 13 residues in the CDR3. The CDR3 is CASRPQFQETQYF. CDR3 nucleotides: TGTGCCAGCAGACCACAGTTTCAAGAGACCCAGTACTTC.

This clonotype was found once. The genes are TRBV7-9 and TRBJ2-7; D possibly matches TRBD1 or TRBD2 (5 bases each). V lost 5 bases and J lost 2, with 19 bases in between. The CDR3 has 16 amino acids. Germline V gives CDR1 SEHNR, CDR2 FQNEAQ (reference sequence). This CDR3 reads CASSRLKGRVTYEQYF. The CDR3 bases are TGTGCCAGCAGCCGCCTCAAGGGGCGGGTAACCTACGAGCAGTACTTC.

This clonotype was found once. The V and J genes are TRBV29-1 and TRBJ1-2, with 10 bases that match TRBD1. The germline CDR1 and CDR2 sequences are SQVTM and ANQGSEA. V trimming: 3 bases; J trimming: 4 bases; junction bases outside the gene matches: 5. This CDR3 has 14 residues. In DNA, the CDR3 is TGCAGCGTTGATGGGGACAGGGGCTCCTATGGCTACACCTTC. It is translated as CSVDGDRGSYGYTF.

This clonotype occurred many times. The V and J genes are TRBV12-3 or TRBV12-4 and TRBJ1-5, with D possibly being TRBD1 (5 bases). The V and J ends lost 1 base and 5 bases respectively, with 9 bases between them. The CDR3 consists of 14 residues. The CDR3 nucleotides are TGTGCCAGCAGTTTAGGGGGGACGGATCAGCCCCAGCATTTT. As protein: CASSLGGTDQPQHF.

This clonotype appeared many times. The CDR3 DNA sequence: TGTGCCAGCAGCGTTTTCGACACAGGGGGCGAGCAGTACTTC. Encoded protein: CASSVFDTGGEQYF. The genes are TRBV9 and TRBJ2-7; the match to TRBD1 covers 8 bases. Trimming took 2 bases from V and 6 from J; bases not matched to a gene: 7. Germline CDR1 is SGDLS and CDR2 is YYNGEE. The CDR3 has 14 residues. Full variable domain (rest looked up from reference TRBV9 and TRBJ2-7): DSGVTQTPKHLITATGQRVTLRCSPRSGDLSVYWYQQSLDQGLQFLIQYYNGEERAKGNILERFSAQQFPDLHSELNLSSLELGDSALYFCASSVFDTGGEQYFGPGTRLTVT.